The entry below describes one TCR beta chain. The antigen is not known. TCRdb fed the 5' RACE reads into MiXCR, producing one record per CDR3 protein. Of some 460,000 distinct CDR3 sequences detected, 12% to 15% appear once; the ten largest clones hold more than 0.5%. This CDR3 spans 11 amino acids. V lost 4 bases to trimming and J lost 14 bases, with 14 bases between them. Germline-derived CDR1 and CDR2 are LGHDT and YNNKEL (reference sequence). The sample is drawn from a study of identical twins. Study conclusions and caveats: Invariant MAIT and iNKT cells could partly confound zero-insertion analyses.

The data also belong to a second study, concerning yellow fever vaccine responses in identical twins.

Sequencing was done on a sample of CD4+ T cells sorted from blood. The chain joins TRBV3-1 to TRBJ2-5, with a weak D call TRBD2 (5 bases). This TCR derives from a woman between 18 and 29 years old in good health. The CDR3, as DNA: TGTGCCAGCAGCCTAGGCGGGCCTCTATACTTC. This gives the protein CASSLGGPLYF.